This TCR beta chain came from a study of blood T cell repertoires in COVID-19 (dated by TCRdb to between 2020 and 2021). About the investigation overall: Collaborator samples came from the United States, Italy and Spain and covered acute and convalescent phases of COVID-19. The prospective study material was composed of cDNA or gDNA derived from T cells, B-cell-depleted T cells, or PBMCs. Deeply sampled blood TCRbeta repertoires from subjects exposed to, actively infected with, or recovered from COVID-19 were included in the dataset. A freely available public database, intended as a resource for researchers studying the immune response to SARS-CoV-2, is where the repertoires were released. The samples were drawn from two sources: the first 160 participants of the ongoing ImmuneRACE study, and 950 to 1,500 subjects contributed by 6 global collaborators. Nearly every sample came with metadata listing a de-identified subject ID, COVID-19 status, age in years and sex. Where HLA class I and class II types were available, the types were taken from metadata supplied by the sample provider, not from assay-based typing. The study at large found these results: How much clinical and demographic metadata was included differed by source and by participant, and the metadata was provided uncurated.

TCRbeta CDR3 regions were amplified from genomic DNA by means of the immunoSEQ Assay, a bias-controlled multiplex PCR. On the study's bioinformatics: The number of nucleated cells in each sample was estimated by amplification of reference gene primers within the assay. Sequence reads were collapsed and filtered to measure the absolute abundance of every unique TCRbeta CDR3 rearrangement. Productive Simpson clonality was computed per sample as the square root of Simpson's diversity index over productive rearrangements. TCRdb carries this immuneACCESS record with in-frame sequences only. Its versions omit some clonotypes, under half of them owing to an unresolved V gene in the studies checked, with the rest unexplained. That table furnishes V, J and clone size, whereas the DNA furnished D and trimming. The sample profile shows 140,000 to 150,000 clones; about 86% of them were found once. Over 8.5% of the sample rests with the top ten.

The collaborating institutions used their own protocols to collect whole blood in K2EDTA tubes. For TCRbeta analysis, collaborator samples were shipped as frozen whole blood, as isolated PBMCs, or as DNA extracted from either sample type. As concerns this clone: Which antigen it targets is not known. No much larger clone is present one base from it, and per-base qualities are unavailable.

Sequencing was performed on peripheral blood. The TCR comes from a woman aged 45-65 years with active or convalescent COVID-19.

The CDR3 here reads CASTRGGNSYGYTF. DNA sequence: TGTGCCAGCACTCGGGGGGGAAACTCCTATGGCTACACCTTC. The chain links TRBV28 with TRBJ1-2; matching of 5 bases hints at TRBD1 as the D gene. The cysteine opens and the phenylalanine closes a CDR3 of 14 amino acids. Only the CDR3 portion is preserved as DNA: 42 bases, with reading frame beginning at the first base. The germline V gene yields MDHEN for CDR1 and SYDVKM for CDR2. V loses 7 bases of germline sequence and J loses 4 bases, and the interval between the two ends is 16 bases.